A selection of T cell receptor beta chains follows, all from one sample in a study of cytomegalovirus exposure and HLA in healthy donors. This table comes from immunoSEQ multiplex PCR, and its TCRdb copy is limited to in-frame clones, with some not included. The sample includes more than 300,000 clones, about nine tenths of them seen just once. Specimen: PBMCs. All receptors derive from a woman aged 18-29 years in good health and CMV-seronegative. CDR3s leave out the opening cysteine and the closing phenylalanine or tryptophan.

j_call	v_call	cdr3_aa
TRBJ2-3	TRBV5-1	ASSWPGTGNTDTQY
TRBJ2-1	TRBV6-4	ASGGLAGSNEQF
TRBJ1-1	TRBV11-3	ASSFMTGRGSNTEAF
TRBJ2-7	TRBV5-8	ASAGSAYEQY
TRBJ2-3	TRBV28	ASSLEDTQY
TRBJ2-7	TRBV5-1	ASSVERGNAEQY
TRBJ2-3	TRBV27	ATLPGTSGRALISDTQY
TRBJ1-5	TRBV15	ATSRDRYSNQPQH
TRBJ2-7	TRBV5-1	ASSLGQSGSYEQY
TRBJ1-4	TRBV6-6	ASGTGNEKLF
TRBJ2-7	TRBV9	ASSGGTGVLYEQY
TRBJ1-2	TRBV4-1	ASSQEQNGGYGYT
TRBJ2-3	TRBV6-1	ASSESLAGGDDTQY
TRBJ2-7	TRBV6-1	ASSEPQRGYYEQY
TRBJ2-7	TRBV5-4	ASSSTGGPSYEQY
TRBJ1-3	TRBV7-9	ASSLPTGLSGNTIY
TRBJ1-5	TRBV6-1	ASSEAVTGNQPQH
TRBJ2-7	TRBV28	ASRFPGTGEQY
TRBJ1-5	TRBV2	ASSENRGYSNQPQH
TRBJ1-2	TRBV5-6	ASSPTGVYYGYT
TRBJ1-6	TRBV5-5	ASSFTPGGNSPLH
TRBJ2-7	TRBV28	ASSRGSDYEQY
TRBJ1-3	TRBV4-1	ASSQGPGSNGNTIY
TRBJ1-4	TRBV2	ASSDRRQANEKLF
TRBJ2-3	TRBV5-4	ASSLVERTDTQY
TRBJ2-1	TRBV28	ASSLGLAGAFEQF
TRBJ2-1	TRBV10-1	ASSVNPAVDRNNEQF
TRBJ1-5	TRBV27	ASRQGASNQPQH
TRBJ2-3	TRBV5-1	ASSWGTRPTDTQY